This T cell receptor beta chain appears in the sequencing data of a study of post-analysis software for immune sequencing data (dated by TCRdb to about 2015). Some background on the complete study: The recorded disease courses included relapsing-remitting, secondary progressive and progressive-relapsing multiple sclerosis, and some patients had no subtype annotation. Patient repertoires were compared against 10 to 12 previously published healthy control repertoires from donors aged roughly 6 to 28 years. A subset of samples was prepared in parallel using single-end sample barcoding, then pooled and co-amplified after Illumina adapter ligation.

There are many counts of this clonotype. Its antigen target is currently unknown. Base-call qualities are not available, and no considerably larger clone is one nucleotide away. To demonstrate the VDJtools post-analysis software, TCR beta repertoires were profiled from the peripheral blood of roughly 14 young patients with multiple sclerosis. Multiple sclerosis patients were children and adolescents aged roughly 6 to 15 years. The library was built by means of PCR. This sample was sequenced with an Illumina HiSeq 2500. Unique molecular identifiers were incorporated into TCR beta cDNA libraries to reduce PCR and sequencing biases. Roughly 500,000 cDNA molecules were obtained per 1 to 10 million input T cells, so each molecule approximated one T cell. Patient libraries were prepared and sequenced with the same protocol used for the earlier healthy control dataset. Within a given batch, samples were prepared together, multiplexed and sequenced on the same HiSeq lane. The authors' analysis ran thus. MIGEC handled the raw barcoded reads, throwing out single-read molecular identifier groups before consensus assembly and CDR3 extraction. VDJtools was used for post-analysis of the clonotype tables, and diversity was normalized by down-sampling every dataset to the size of the smallest sample. In repertoire overlap clustering, CDR3 amino acid sequences, but not nucleotide sequences, were matched to correct batch-related cross-sample contamination. TCRdb itself trimmed the public reads at Q25 with fastp, ran MiXCR and retained productive beta chains. One record per CDR3 amino acid sequence lists the most common genes and DNA. The V and J calls, along with clone size, are taken from TCRdb and not from the paper's own processing. The table for this sample lists hundreds of thousands of distinct CDR3 sequences; roughly 27% of them were counted only once. Of the sample, roughly 0.57% falls within the top ten clones.

What the authors observed across the whole study: Significantly lower normalized Chao1 diversity was found in multiple sclerosis patients than in controls, suggesting substantial peripheral T-cell clonal expansion. Direct clustering with F measure showed strong co-clustering of samples prepared in the same batch, prompting a batch-effect correction. The multiple sclerosis patient group was slightly younger than the control group.

The TCR sequence derives from a girl between 10 and 17 years old with multiple sclerosis. The sample taken for sequencing was blood.

The nucleotides read TGTGCCAGCAGCTTAGCTCATCAGGGCTCCTACAATGAGCAGTTCTTC. Translated, it reads CASSLAHQGSYNEQFF. This sequence uses TRBV7-2 and TRBJ2-1; the best D guess is TRBD1, with 5 bases matching. The CDR3 has 16 amino acids, counting the end cysteine and phenylalanine. The sequence is cut down to CDR3 DNA, 48 bases in frame from base 1. The germline V gene encodes CDR1 SGHTA and CDR2 FQGNSA. V loses 0 bases of germline sequence and J loses 0 bases, and the interval between the two ends is 9 bases.